This note documents a single TCR beta chain sequence. This specimen belongs to a study of blood T cell repertoires in COVID-19. The overall study: The analysed material was cDNA or gDNA that came from T cells, B-cell-depleted T cells, or PBMCs.

V lost 4 bases and J lost 7; bases outside the gene matches: 12. CDR3 length equals 17 residues. CDR1 and CDR2 from the germline V gene are SGHKS and YYEKEE (reference sequence). This table comes from immunoSEQ multiplex PCR, and its TCRdb copy is limited to in-frame clones, with some not included. The sample has 250,000 to 350,000 clones, roughly nine tenths seen once; the top ten hold roughly 2.3%. The receptor comes from a man aged 18-30 years with active or convalescent COVID-19. The chain recombines TRBV5-5 with TRBJ2-1; 12 nucleotides align to TRBD2. The sequenced material came from peripheral blood. The CDR3, as DNA: TGTGCCAGCAGCCCGGGATGGACTAGCGGGGTACGGAATGAGCAGTTCTTC. Its translation: CASSPGWTSGVRNEQFF.